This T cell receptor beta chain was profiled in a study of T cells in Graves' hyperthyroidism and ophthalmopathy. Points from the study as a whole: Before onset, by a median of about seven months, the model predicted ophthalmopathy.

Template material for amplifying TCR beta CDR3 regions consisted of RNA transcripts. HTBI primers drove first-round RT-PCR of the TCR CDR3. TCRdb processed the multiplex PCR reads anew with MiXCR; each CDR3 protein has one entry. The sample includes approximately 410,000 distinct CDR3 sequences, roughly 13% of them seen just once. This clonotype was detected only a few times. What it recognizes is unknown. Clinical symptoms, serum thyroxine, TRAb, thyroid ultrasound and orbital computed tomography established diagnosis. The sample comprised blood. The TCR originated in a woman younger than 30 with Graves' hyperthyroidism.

The CDR3 nucleotides read TGTGCCAGCAGCTTAGCGGAAGCTAGCGGGAGAACAGATACGCAGTATTTT. Translated: CASSLAEASGRTDTQYF. The chain is built from TRBV7-9 and TRBJ2-3; TRBD2 matches at 10 bases. J was trimmed by 3 bases and V by 0 bases; bases with no gene match: 6. This CDR3 has 17 amino acids. Germline V gene sequence: CDR1 SEHNR, CDR2 FQNEAQ (reference sequence). Supplemented by reference TRBV7-9 and TRBJ2-3, the full variable domain reads DTGVSQNPRHKITKRGQNVTFRCDPISEHNRLYWYRQTLGQGPEFLTYFQNEAQLEKSRLLSDRFSAERPKGSFSTLEIQRTEQGDSAMYLCASSLAEASGRTDTQYFGPGTRLTVL.